A single sample gave rise to the 2 T cell receptor beta chains below, sequenced in a study of blood T cell repertoires in COVID-19. Libraries were prepared by immunoSEQ multiplex PCR; TCRdb keeps only in-frame clonotypes and omits some of them. This sample has fewer than 250,000 clones; around four fifths occur once, and the top ten carry approximately 2.9%. Sequencing input: peripheral blood. All receptors derive from a man aged 50 or older with active or convalescent COVID-19.

This clone was counted a single time. No DNA is shown, since the ends of the CDR3 on it are uncertain; the CDR3 is the one TCRdb lists. The chain couples TRBV6-5 to TRBJ2-7; no DNA check was done on the table's D call, TRBD1. The CDR3 is 16 amino acids long, termini counted. Germline CDR1 and CDR2: MNHEY and SVGAGI. CDR3 protein: CASSSSTGAGAGSQYF.

As to this clone: The junction and the germline gene differ at one end; a read error may be behind it. V is TRBV6-1 and J is TRBJ2-7, with 10 bases matching TRBD1. The CDR3 is 13 amino acids. Per the germline V gene, CDR1 is MNHNS and CDR2 is SASEGT. The CDR3, as DNA: TGTGCCAGCCGTGAGGGGACAGGGGTCGAGCAGTACTTC. Protein product: CASREGTGVEQYF.